Sequencing of this TCR beta chain was carried out in a study of T-cell reconstitution after alpha-beta-depleted transplantation in children. The CDR3 runs to 17 residues. Germline CDR1 and CDR2: SGHKS and YYEKEE (reference sequence). The V segment lost 1 base and the J segment 5 bases; nucleotides outside the gene matches: 10. The TCRbeta library was prepared with unique molecular identifiers. TCRdb fed the PCR reads into MiXCR, producing one record per CDR3 protein. Of roughly 300,000 distinct CDR3 sequences in the sample, roughly 12% were seen once. This clonotype was observed at least ten times. The clonotype comes from a male patient between 2 and 15 years old who had a stem cell transplant for chronic granulomatous disease, so the T cells may come from the graft donor. The specimen was peripheral blood, collected 180 days after TCRalphabeta/CD19-depleted stem cell transplant. V and J are TRBV5-5 and TRBJ2-5; TRBD1 matches 11 bases. The CDR3 DNA follows: TGTGCCAGCAGCTTGTTGGGCGGGACAGGGGGGGAGGAGACCCAGTACTTC. Protein: CASSLLGGTGGEETQYF.